The source of this T cell receptor beta chain is a study of blood T cells in healthy people across ages. Study-wide points: Roughly linear declines in TCR beta diversity per million T cells occurred with age.

The V gene's germline CDR1 is MGHRA and CDR2 YSYEKL. CDR3 length: 15 amino acids. J lost 5 bases, V lost 4 bases, and 9 bases had no gene match. For the second PCR, which ran for roughly 6 to 12 cycles, a sample-barcoded 5' primer and a J-beta primer mix were used. Via MiXCR, TCRdb re-called the 5' RACE reads, giving one row per CDR3 protein. This table has 790,000 or so distinct CDR3 sequences, 46% appearing once. This clonotype showed up just once. No antigen is known for it. Sequenced sample: blood. This TCR derives from an elderly man in good health. The V and J genes are TRBV4-1 and TRBJ2-5; TRBD2 agrees at 8 bases. The DNA for the CDR3 is TGCGCCAGCAGCCTCAGACGTTCGGGAGGGGAGACCCAGTACTTC. It translates to CASSLRRSGGETQYF.